This T cell receptor (beta chain) was sequenced for a study of shared clonotypes between healthy human individuals. This clone was counted once. The CDR3 is made up of 15 amino acids. Germline CDR1 SGHKS, CDR2 YYEKEE (reference sequence). Trimming took 4 bases from V and 0 from J, leaving 11 bases between them. Here immunoSEQ multiplex PCR was the method, and the copy in TCRdb shows in-frame clones only, minus some. The sample holds about 2.3 million clones, 90% to 95% seen once. This TCR came from a man in his late teens or twenties in good health. Some clones in this sample may be carry-over from other donors' samples. Source material: naive CD4+ T cells from PBMCs. Regarding subset: CD45RA+ positively selected. The chain is built from TRBV5-5 and TRBJ1-3; D remains ambiguous. The CDR3 DNA sequence: TGTGCCAGCAGCGGCGGACTGCCCTCTGGAAACACCATATATTTT. This encodes CASSGGLPSGNTIYF.